The 20 T cell receptor beta chains below all came from one sample that was sequenced in a study of shared clonotypes between healthy human individuals. Assay used: immunoSEQ multiplex PCR; TCRdb lists only in-frame clones, some missing. The data hold around 1.6 million clones, with around 98% observed a single time. The sample consisted of naive CD4+ T cells sorted from blood. Subset described: CD45RA+ positively selected. Receptor source: a man aged 30 to 39 in good health.

The chain combines TRBV5-1 with TRBJ2-2; 9 bases map to TRBD1. The CDR3 is made up of 15 amino acids. The V gene's germline CDR1 is SGHRS and CDR2 YFSETQ. V lost 4 bases, J lost 5 bases, and 6 bases stayed unmatched. The CDR3 loop reads CASSPMGQGTGELFF. CDR3 DNA: TGCGCCAGCAGCCCGATGGGACAGGGTACCGGGGAGCTGTTTTTT.

The V call is TRBV5-1, the J call TRBJ1-1; possibly TRBD1 for D (5 bases). V lost 0 bases to trimming and J lost 5 bases, with 11 bases between them. This CDR3 region has 14 residues. Germline values: CDR1 SGHRS, CDR2 YFSETQ. The DNA of the CDR3 is TGCGCCAGCAGCTTGGAGCCAGGGCGGACTGAAGCTTTCTTT. This translates into CASSLEPGRTEAFF.

V usage is TRBV9 and J usage is TRBJ1-1; D is possibly TRBD1 (5 bases). The germline gives CDR1 SGDLS, CDR2 YYNGEE. This CDR3 comprises 15 residues. With 1 base removed from V and 6 bases from J, the gap between germline ends came to 16 bases. The CDR3, as DNA: TGTGCCAGCAGCGTATTGGGACCGCATGGCGCTGAAGCTTTCTTT. Amino acid sequence: CASSVLGPHGAEAFF.

The chain combines TRBV10-2 with TRBJ2-1; 8 bases fit TRBD2. The CDR3 covers 14 residues. Germline V gene lookup returns CDR1 WSHSY and CDR2 SAAADI. The J segment lost 5 bases and the V segment lost 3 bases, leaving 3 bases of the junction unmatched. CDR3 sequence reads: CASSDSGRNNEQFF. CDR3 DNA sequence: TGCGCCAGCAGTGACAGCGGGAGAAACAATGAGCAGTTCTTC.

The J gene is TRBJ2-5, the V gene TRBV11-2; 9 bases fit TRBD2. Per germline, CDR1 SGHAT and CDR2 FQNNGV. Trimming removed 5 bases from V and 2 bases from J; junction bases left unmatched: 6. The CDR3 contains 15 residues. CDR3 sequence: CASSIGTSQQETQYF. CDR3 nucleotides: TGTGCCAGCAGCATTGGGACTAGCCAACAAGAGACCCAGTACTTC.

The chain is built from TRBV9 and TRBJ2-5, with TRBD2 matching over 10 bases. J was trimmed by 4 bases and V by 0 bases; bases with no gene match: 12. Looked up from germline, CDR1 is SGDLS and CDR2 is YYNGEE. The CDR3 is 18 residues long. As DNA, the CDR3 is TGTGCCAGCAGCGTAGGGGCTAGCGGGAGTGGTATAGGAGAGACCCAGTACTTC. Amino acid sequence: CASSVGASGSGIGETQYF.

V is TRBV6-5 and J is TRBJ1-2, with no clear D. Germline lookup yields CDR1 MNHEY and CDR2 SVGAGI. Trimming stripped 7 bases from V and 6 bases from J, with 21 bases between. The length of the CDR3 is 15 residues. CDR3: CASNPTGLTLHGYTF. CDR3 DNA: TGTGCCAGCAACCCTACGGGTCTTACCCTCCATGGCTACACCTTC.

V usage is TRBV18 and J usage is TRBJ2-7; TRBD2 aligns across 8 bases. This CDR3 is built from 14 residues. Losses at the gene ends were 1 base for V and 7 bases for J; bases not matched to a gene: 6. Per the germline V gene, CDR1 is KGHSH and CDR2 is LQKENI. The CDR3 DNA reads as TGTGCCAGCTCACCACAAGCGGGAGCTCGTGAGCAGTACTTC. Protein sequence: CASSPQAGAREQYF.

This clone was observed a handful of times. The rearrangement uses TRBV4-3 and TRBJ1-5; TRBD1 matches 12 bases. Per germline, CDR1 LGHNA and CDR2 YSLEER. This CDR3 has 18 amino acids. The junction had 10 bases not matched to a gene; V was cut back by 1 base and J by 6 bases. CDR3 bases: TGCGCCAGCAGCCAAGTGGGACAGGGGGCGAGCCAGCGTCAGCCCCAGCATTTT. Translating gives CASSQVGQGASQRQPQHF.

The V call is TRBV21-1, the J call TRBJ2-3; the D call TRBD2 from the table was never checked on the DNA. TRBV21-1 is termed a pseudogene. The CDR3 covers 16 residues. The CDR3 loop reads CASSKGASGSTDTQYF. The DNA for the CDR3 is TGTGCCAGCAGCAAAGGGGCTAGCGGTAGCACAGATACGCAGTATTTT.

This chain uses TRBV28 with TRBJ1-2; D may be TRBD1 (6 bases). Per the germline V gene, CDR1 is MDHEN and CDR2 is SYDVKM. Trimming removed 1 base at V and 7 bases at J, with 22 bases between. This CDR3 is 17 amino acids long. CDR3 DNA: TGTGCCAGCAGTTTATTTCTCCCCGGACAGAGGATAGGTGGCTACACCTTC. This encodes CASSLFLPGQRIGGYTF.

There are a few counts of this clone. This chain links TRBV7-8 with TRBJ2-7; perhaps TRBD1 as D (5 bases). CDR3 size: 13 residues. Trimming cost V 2 bases and J 1 base, with 6 bases left between them. Germline lookup yields CDR1 SGHVS and CDR2 FQNEAQ. The CDR3 DNA reads as TGTGCCAGCAGCTTACGACAGTCCTACGAGCAGTACTTC. Translated: CASSLRQSYEQYF. The full variable domain, its missing parts supplied by reference TRBV7-8 and TRBJ2-7, is GAGVSQSPRYKVAKRGQDVALRCDPISGHVSLFWYQQALGQGPEFLTYFQNEAQLDKSGLPSDRFFAERPEGSVSTLKIQRTQQEDSAVYLCASSLRQSYEQYFGPGTRLTVT.

The V call is TRBV12-5, the J call TRBJ2-2, with D unresolved. Trimming pared 0 bases from V and 4 bases from J, leaving 9 bases between. Germline V gene data show CDR1 as LGHNT and CDR2 as FRNRAP. This CDR3 is 15 amino acids long. The chain's CDR3 is CASGLVDGFTGELFF. CDR3 DNA: TGTGCTAGTGGTTTGGTTGATGGGTTCACCGGGGAGCTGTTTTTT.

Written as DNA, the CDR3 is TGCGCCAGCAGCTCGGAGGACAGGCCGTACTCTGAGCAGTTCTTC. Translation: CASSSEDRPYSEQFF. This chain joins TRBV5-1 and TRBJ2-1; 7 nucleotides match TRBD1. V shed 3 bases, J shed 9 bases, and the junction held 12 bases outside the gene matches. The V gene's germline CDR1 is SGHRS and CDR2 YFSETQ. The CDR3 runs to 15 residues.

The chain combines TRBV6-5 with TRBJ1-3; possibly TRBD1 for D (5 bases). The CDR3 is made up of 13 amino acids. V dropped 2 bases and J dropped 14 bases, with 16 bases sitting between them. Germline CDR1 is MNHEY and CDR2 is SVGAGI. CDR3 DNA sequence: TGTGCCAGCAGTTACAAGGGATCGGGGGAGGTATATTTT. It codes for CASSYKGSGEVYF.

This chain uses TRBV15 with TRBJ2-7, with no clear D. Trimming left V 0 bases short and J 3 bases short, with 9 bases between. Germline loops: CDR1 LNHNV, CDR2 YYDKDF (reference sequence). The length of the CDR3 is 14 residues. This CDR3 reads CATSRDLQFYEQYF. In DNA form, the CDR3 reads TGTGCCACCAGCAGAGATTTACAGTTCTACGAGCAGTACTTC.

CDR3 DNA: TGTGCCATCAGTGAGTCGGGGACAGGGGTACGATTGAATGAAAAACTGTTTTTT. Residues: CAISESGTGVRLNEKLFF. The rearrangement links TRBV10-3 to TRBJ1-4, with TRBD1 identical over 10 bases. Per germline, CDR1 ENHRY and CDR2 SYGVKD. With 0 bases clipped from V and 5 bases from J, the junction kept 9 bases outside the gene matches. CDR3 length: 18 residues.

The rearrangement uses TRBV7-9 and TRBJ2-2; tentative D call: TRBD1 (6 bases). Germline V gene lookup returns CDR1 SEHNR and CDR2 FQNEAQ (reference sequence). This CDR3 is built from 15 residues. V was shortened by 3 bases and J by 4 bases, with 12 bases between the two germline ends. The CDR3 region is CASSFRGLGTGELFF. The CDR3 DNA follows: TGTGCCAGCAGCTTCAGGGGATTGGGCACCGGGGAGCTGTTTTTT. The entire variable domain, with the rest obtained from reference TRBV7-9 and TRBJ2-2, is as follows: DTGVSQNPRHKITKRGQNVTFRCDPISEHNRLYWYRQTLGQGPEFLTYFQNEAQLEKSRLLSDRFSAERPKGSFSTLEIQRTEQGDSAMYLCASSFRGLGTGELFFGEGSRLTVL.

The chain uses TRBV27 and TRBJ1-5; 7 nucleotides match TRBD1. J was trimmed by 1 base and V by 1 base; bases with no gene match: 7. This CDR3 comprises 17 residues. CDR1 MNHEY and CDR2 SMNVEV come from the germline V gene (reference sequence). CDR3 DNA sequence: TGTGCCAGCAGTTTATGGACAGGAATGGGGAGCAATCAGCCCCAGCATTTT. It translates to CASSLWTGMGSNQPQHF.

The genes are TRBV9 and TRBJ1-4; D unresolved. V lost 0 bases and J lost 8, with 14 bases in between. CDR3 length equals 15 residues. Per germline, CDR1 SGDLS and CDR2 YYNGEE. The CDR3 loop is CASSVEPTAGEKLFF. CDR3 sequence (DNA): TGTGCCAGCAGCGTAGAACCCACGGCAGGCGAAAAACTGTTTTTT.